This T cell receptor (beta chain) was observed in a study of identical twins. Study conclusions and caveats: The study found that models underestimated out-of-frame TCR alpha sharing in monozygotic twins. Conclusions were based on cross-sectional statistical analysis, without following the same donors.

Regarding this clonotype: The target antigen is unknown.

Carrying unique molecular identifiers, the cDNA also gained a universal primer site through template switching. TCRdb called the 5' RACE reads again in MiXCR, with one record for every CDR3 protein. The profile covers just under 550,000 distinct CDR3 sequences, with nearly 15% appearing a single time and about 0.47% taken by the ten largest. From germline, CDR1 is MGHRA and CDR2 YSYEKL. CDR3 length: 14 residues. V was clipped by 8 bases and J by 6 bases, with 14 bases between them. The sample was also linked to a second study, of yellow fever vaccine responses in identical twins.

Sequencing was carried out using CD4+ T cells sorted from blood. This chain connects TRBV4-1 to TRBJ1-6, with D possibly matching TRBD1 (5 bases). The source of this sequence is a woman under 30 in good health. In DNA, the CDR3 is TGCGCCAGCGGCTCTCGGGGGTCTAATTCACCCCTCCACTTT. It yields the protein CASGSRGSNSPLHF.